This T cell receptor beta chain came from a study of cytomegalovirus exposure and HLA in healthy donors. The wider study: A previous analysis identified fewer than 130 million unique TCR beta sequences derived from 180 million or so T cells. Study conclusions and caveats: Most of the TCR beta V segments (in an earlier analysis) were productive either about 87% or about 30% of the time.

Vbeta (60) and Jbeta (13) primers were used in the PCR. Method: immunoSEQ multiplex PCR; TCRdb's copy keeps in-frame clones and lacks some. The data contain 160,000 or so clones, less than 80% of them seen just once; the ten biggest clones take up roughly 2%. This clone was found once. The antigen is undetermined. V shed 2 bases, J shed 3 bases, and the junction held 5 bases outside the gene matches. The CDR3 extends over 14 amino acids. Germline CDR1 is SGHRS and CDR2 is YFSETQ. The chain joins TRBV5-1 to TRBJ2-7, with 7 bases aligning to TRBD1. Sequences were obtained from PBMCs. The sequence was collected from a man between 40 and 49 years old in good health and CMV-seronegative. CDR3 loop: CASSFEQGSYEQYF. The CDR3 coding sequence is TGCGCCAGCAGCTTTGAACAGGGGAGCTACGAGCAGTACTTC.